These T cell receptor beta chains were read from a single sample in a study of blood T cell repertoires in COVID-19. The assay was immunoSEQ multiplex PCR, and TCRdb's table has in-frame clones only and misses some. The sample has over 10,000 clones, about 75% seen once. Sequencing used peripheral blood. The receptors were gathered from a woman older than 75 with acute or convalescent COVID-19. The CDR3 runs from the conserved cysteine through the conserved F or W. A D gene is named only where the DNA matches it firmly. Where a row states a size, it is once, few, many or the class of an expanded clone; other rows omit it.

j_call: TRBJ1-2; d_call: TRBD1; v_call: TRBV5-1; clone_size: NA; cdr3_aa: CASSAGQGLYGYTF; cdr3_nt: TGCGCCAGCAGCGCGGGACAGGGACTCTATGGCTACACCTTC
j_call: TRBJ2-1; d_call: TRBD2; v_call: TRBV3-1/TRBV3-2; clone_size: once; cdr3_aa: CASSLRMASGDYNEQFF; cdr3_nt: TGTGCCAGCAGCCTTAGAATGGCTAGCGGGGATTACAATGAGCAGTTCTTC
j_call: TRBJ2-3; d_call: NA; v_call: TRBV3-1/TRBV3-2; clone_size: few; cdr3_aa: CASSQMPPGTYTDTQYF; cdr3_nt: TGTGCCAGCAGCCAAATGCCCCCCGGGACTTACACAGATACGCAGTATTTT
j_call: TRBJ2-2; d_call: TRBD1; v_call: TRBV10-3; clone_size: few; cdr3_aa: CAISEGQGLLTGELFF; cdr3_nt: TGTGCCATCAGTGAGGGACAGGGACTCCTTACCGGGGAGCTGTTTTTT
j_call: TRBJ1-1; d_call: NA; v_call: TRBV4-3; clone_size: few; cdr3_aa: CASSQVGAPEAFF; cdr3_nt: TGCGCCAGCAGCCAAGTGGGAGCGCCTGAAGCTTTCTTT
j_call: TRBJ2-1; d_call: TRBD1; v_call: TRBV5-4; clone_size: NA; cdr3_aa: CASSVGQRPYNEQFF; cdr3_nt: TGTGCCAGCAGCGTGGGACAGAGGCCTTACAATGAGCAGTTCTTC
j_call: TRBJ1-3; d_call: NA; v_call: TRBV18; clone_size: NA; cdr3_aa: CASSPPPGLGNTIYF; cdr3_nt: TGTGCCAGCTCACCACCGCCAGGGCTTGGAAACACCATATATTTT
j_call: TRBJ2-7; d_call: NA; v_call: TRBV7-2; clone_size: few; cdr3_aa: CASSPTGSPGEQYF; cdr3_nt: TGTGCCAGCAGCCCCACCGGGAGCCCTGGGGAGCAGTACTTC
j_call: TRBJ1-5; d_call: NA; v_call: TRBV19; clone_size: NA; cdr3_aa: CASTSLNQPQHF; cdr3_nt: TGTGCCAGTACCTCTCTGAATCAGCCCCAGCATTTT
j_call: TRBJ2-7; d_call: TRBD2; v_call: TRBV7-9; clone_size: NA; cdr3_aa: CASSRRGSGGDGAYEQYF; cdr3_nt: TGTGCCAGCAGCCGTCGGGGCAGTGGGGGGGATGGGGCCTACGAGCAGTACTTC
j_call: TRBJ1-1; d_call: NA; v_call: TRBV7-2; clone_size: NA; cdr3_aa: CASSLDPGAEAFF; cdr3_nt: TGTGCCAGCAGCTTAGACCCAGGGGCTGAAGCTTTCTTT
j_call: TRBJ2-5; d_call: TRBD2; v_call: TRBV6-5; clone_size: medium-sized; cdr3_aa: CATSLTSGGKETQYF; cdr3_nt: TGTGCCACCTCGTTGACTAGCGGGGGGAAGGAGACCCAGTACTTC
j_call: TRBJ2-7; d_call: TRBD2; v_call: TRBV6-6; clone_size: NA; cdr3_aa: CASSYPPGLAYYEQYF; cdr3_nt: TGTGCCAGCAGTTACCCGCCGGGACTAGCCTACTACGAGCAGTACTTC
j_call: TRBJ1-1; d_call: TRBD1; v_call: TRBV10-2; clone_size: NA; cdr3_aa: CASSESFRRDRVYEAFF; cdr3_nt: TGCGCCAGCAGTGAGTCTTTCCGCCGGGACAGAGTATATGAAGCTTTCTTT
j_call: TRBJ2-7; d_call: NA; v_call: TRBV6-5; clone_size: NA; cdr3_aa: CASSYSPSSHEQYF; cdr3_nt: TGTGCCAGCAGTTACTCCCCTAGCTCCCACGAGCAGTACTTC
j_call: TRBJ2-1; d_call: TRBD2; v_call: TRBV3-1/TRBV3-2; clone_size: NA; cdr3_aa: CASSQGEGRGEQFF; cdr3_nt: TGTGCCAGCAGCCAAGGGGAGGGGCGAGGTGAGCAGTTCTTC
j_call: TRBJ1-5; d_call: NA; v_call: TRBV11-2; clone_size: NA; cdr3_aa: CASSLEGYSQPQHF; cdr3_nt: TGTGCCAGCAGCTTAGAGGGTTACAGTCAGCCCCAGCATTTT
j_call: TRBJ1-2; d_call: TRBD1; v_call: TRBV7-8; clone_size: NA; cdr3_aa: CASSLVTGWGYTF; cdr3_nt: TGTGCCAGCAGCTTAGTGACAGGGTGGGGCTACACCTTC
j_call: TRBJ2-3; d_call: NA; v_call: TRBV2; clone_size: NA; cdr3_aa: CASSEGSGRTDTQYF; cdr3_nt: TGTGCCAGCAGTGAAGGGAGCGGACGCACAGATACGCAGTATTTT
j_call: TRBJ2-5; d_call: NA; v_call: TRBV5-5; clone_size: NA; cdr3_aa: CASSLPSGQETQYF; cdr3_nt: TGTGCCAGCAGCTTGCCCTCCGGCCAAGAGACCCAGTACTTC
j_call: TRBJ2-1; d_call: NA; v_call: TRBV18; clone_size: NA; cdr3_aa: CASSPKRLVDYNEQFF; cdr3_nt: TGTGCCAGCTCACCAAAAAGACTAGTTGACTACAATGAGCAGTTCTTC
j_call: TRBJ1-2; d_call: TRBD1; v_call: TRBV5-1; clone_size: medium-sized; cdr3_aa: CASSSDRGHGYTF; cdr3_nt: TGCGCCAGCAGCTCGGACAGGGGGCATGGCTACACCTTC
j_call: TRBJ1-3; d_call: NA; v_call: TRBV18; clone_size: NA; cdr3_aa: CASSSQQISGNTIYF; cdr3_nt: TGTGCCAGCTCATCACAACAAATCTCTGGAAACACCATATATTTT
j_call: TRBJ2-2; d_call: TRBD1; v_call: TRBV5-4; clone_size: NA; cdr3_aa: CASSSPEQGITGELFF; cdr3_nt: TGTGCCAGCAGCTCCCCCGAACAGGGGATCACCGGGGAGCTGTTTTTT
j_call: TRBJ1-2; d_call: TRBD1; v_call: TRBV18; clone_size: NA; cdr3_aa: CASSPRGDRVYGYTF; cdr3_nt: TGTGCCAGCTCACCGAGGGGGGACAGGGTCTATGGCTACACCTTC
j_call: TRBJ2-7; d_call: TRBD2; v_call: TRBV6-2/TRBV6-3; clone_size: NA; cdr3_aa: CASSRREGLSYEQYF; cdr3_nt: TGTGCCAGCAGCCGCCGGGAGGGCCTCTCCTACGAGCAGTACTTC
j_call: TRBJ2-3; d_call: TRBD1; v_call: TRBV29-1; clone_size: NA; cdr3_aa: CSAGGTGPSEDTQYF; cdr3_nt: TGCAGCGCCGGGGGGACAGGGCCTAGCGAGGATACGCAGTATTTT
j_call: TRBJ1-2; d_call: TRBD1; v_call: TRBV7-9; clone_size: NA; cdr3_aa: CASSLDGTGENYGYTF; cdr3_nt: TGTGCCAGCAGCTTAGATGGGACAGGGGAGAACTATGGCTACACCTTC
j_call: TRBJ2-6; d_call: TRBD1; v_call: TRBV30; clone_size: NA; cdr3_aa: CAWSVTGARSGANVLTF; cdr3_nt: TGTGCCTGGAGCGTCACAGGGGCACGCTCTGGGGCCAACGTCCTGACTTTC
j_call: TRBJ2-1; d_call: NA; v_call: TRBV6-1; clone_size: NA; cdr3_aa: CASSEAGHLYNEQFF; cdr3_nt: TGTGCCAGCAGTGAAGCGGGACACCTATACAATGAGCAGTTCTTC
j_call: TRBJ1-6; d_call: NA; v_call: TRBV28; clone_size: NA; cdr3_aa: CASLGGDGSYNSPLHF; cdr3_nt: TGTGCCAGTCTAGGAGGGGACGGCTCCTATAATTCACCCCTCCACTTT
j_call: TRBJ1-6; d_call: NA; v_call: TRBV14; clone_size: NA; cdr3_aa: CASSQGQYNSPLHF; cdr3_nt: TGTGCCAGCAGCCAAGGGCAGTATAATTCACCCCTCCACTTT
j_call: TRBJ1-2; d_call: TRBD1; v_call: TRBV12-3/TRBV12-4; clone_size: NA; cdr3_aa: CASTKGTVSNTF; cdr3_nt: TGTGCCAGCACCAAGGGGACAGTTTCTAACACCTTC
j_call: TRBJ1-5; d_call: NA; v_call: TRBV25-1; clone_size: NA; cdr3_aa: CASSAGSSNQPQHF; cdr3_nt: TGTGCCAGCAGTGCAGGGTCTAGCAATCAGCCCCAGCATTTT
j_call: TRBJ1-2; d_call: TRBD1; v_call: TRBV6-5; clone_size: NA; cdr3_aa: CASSRQGNGYTF; cdr3_nt: TGTGCCAGCAGCCGACAGGGAAATGGCTACACCTTC
j_call: TRBJ2-3; d_call: NA; v_call: TRBV6-2/TRBV6-3; clone_size: NA; cdr3_aa: CASSYSPSVPTDTQYF; cdr3_nt: TGTGCCAGCAGTTACTCCCCTAGTGTTCCGACAGATACGCAGTATTTT
j_call: TRBJ2-7; d_call: TRBD2; v_call: TRBV7-9; clone_size: NA; cdr3_aa: CASSSSIGRGVYEQYF; cdr3_nt: TGTGCCAGCAGCTCCTCCATCGGGAGGGGGGTCTACGAGCAGTACTTC
j_call: TRBJ2-2; d_call: TRBD2; v_call: TRBV4-3; clone_size: NA; cdr3_aa: CASSQDLAGGPGGELFF; cdr3_nt: TGCGCCAGCAGCCAAGATCTAGCGGGGGGGCCTGGCGGGGAGCTGTTTTTT
j_call: TRBJ2-3; d_call: TRBD2; v_call: TRBV6-4; clone_size: few; cdr3_aa: CASSDSTSGGADTQYF; cdr3_nt: TGTGCCAGCAGTGACTCCACTAGCGGGGGGGCCGATACGCAGTATTTT
j_call: TRBJ1-4; d_call: TRBD1; v_call: TRBV28; clone_size: NA; cdr3_aa: CASSSPTGGDEKLFF; cdr3_nt: TGTGCCAGCAGTTCCCCGACAGGGGGCGATGAAAAACTGTTTTTT
j_call: TRBJ2-2; d_call: TRBD1; v_call: TRBV9; clone_size: NA; cdr3_aa: CASSPRVDAGGGELFF; cdr3_nt: TGTGCCAGCAGCCCCCGTGTAGACGCAGGGGGCGGGGAGCTGTTTTTT